This T cell receptor (beta chain) was recovered during a study of OX40 agonist ivuxolimab in advanced cancers. Overall study results and limits: On average, a greater number of expanded clones characterised CD8+ T cells relative to CD4+. Clonal expansion in partial responders at 0.1-3.0 mg/kg ranked among the lowest.

A word on this clone: Its antigen remains unknown.

Sequencing used immunoSEQ multiplex PCR; TCRdb keeps in-frame clones, though not all of them. The table lists tens of thousands of clones, roughly 88% of them singletons. V was trimmed by 6 bases and J by 3 bases, leaving 15 bases between them. The CDR3 totals 15 residues. The germline V gene encodes CDR1 MNHNS and CDR2 SASEGT. The rearrangement joins TRBV6-1 to TRBJ1-5; D is possibly TRBD1 (6 bases). The sequence derives from an adult with an advanced solid tumor such as melanoma, head and neck, liver or kidney cancer. The sample in question was CD4+ or CD8+ T cells sorted from blood, obtained in a trial of the OX40 agonist ivuxolimab. For the CDR3, the DNA is TGTGCCAGCAGGCCGGGGACATCAAACAATCAGCCCCAGCATTTT. Its protein is CASRPGTSNNQPQHF.